A selection of T cell receptor beta chains follows, all from one sample in a study of response to subunit inactivated influenza vaccine. A single record per CDR3 protein comes from TCRdb applying MiXCR to the RT-PCR reads. The table includes roughly 460,000 distinct CDR3 sequences, 10% to 11% detected once. This specimen consisted of PBMCs from blood, obtained 45 days after vaccination. The receptors derive from a man aged 45 to 65 who received an inactivated influenza vaccine. CDR3s include the opening cysteine and the closing phenylalanine or tryptophan. A D gene is named only where the DNA matches it firmly. Expanded clones are given a class, and other clones once, few, many or no size at all.

D gene	V gene	clone size	J gene	CDR3 length	CDR3 protein	CDR3 DNA
TRBD1	TRBV6-2/TRBV6-3	few	TRBJ2-7	14	CATFPDRDSYEQYF	TGTGCCACCTTCCCGGACAGGGACTCCTACGAGCAGTACTTC
TRBD1	TRBV20-1	-	TRBJ1-4	13	CSTTGTGREKLFF	TGCAGTACCACCGGGACAGGGAGAGAAAAACTGTTTTTT
-	TRBV4-1	many	TRBJ2-7	14	CASSQDYRPYEQYF	TGCGCCAGCAGCCAAGATTACAGACCCTACGAGCAGTACTTC
TRBD1	TRBV12-3/TRBV12-4	-	TRBJ2-5	12	CASGQGRETQYF	TGTGCCAGCGGACAGGGGAGAGAGACCCAGTACTTC
-	TRBV4-3	-	TRBJ2-4	13	CASSQLGDTLMYF	TGCGCCAGCAGCCAACTAGGGGACACCCTTATGTACTTC
TRBD2	TRBV11-3	-	TRBJ2-5	16	CASSSGGLAGRETQYF	TGTGCCAGCAGCTCCGGTGGACTAGCGGGAAGAGAGACCCAGTACTTC
-	TRBV11-1	-	TRBJ2-1	13	CASQGLPYNEQFF	TGTGCCAGCCAAGGACTACCCTACAATGAGCAGTTCTTC
TRBD2	TRBV28	-	TRBJ2-1	14	CASSGLAGLNEQFF	TGTGCCAGCAGTGGACTAGCGGGGCTCAATGAGCAGTTCTTC
TRBD2	TRBV7-9	-	TRBJ2-2	15	CASRSSGANTGELFF	TGTGCCAGCAGGTCAAGCGGGGCGAACACCGGGGAGCTGTTTTTT
TRBD1	TRBV6-1	-	TRBJ2-7	16	CASSEAFGTASYEQYF	TGTGCCAGCAGTGAAGCGTTCGGGACAGCCTCCTACGAGCAGTACTTC
TRBD1	TRBV7-2	few	TRBJ2-7	15	CASSPQGVKSYEQYF	TGTGCCAGCAGCCCACAGGGGGTCAAATCCTACGAGCAGTACTTC
-	TRBV20-1	-	TRBJ2-7	11	CSASRIGEQYF	TGCAGTGCTAGCCGTATAGGGGAGCAGTACTTC
TRBD2	TRBV10-3	few	TRBJ2-3	16	CAISPTSGRVTDTQYF	TGTGCCATCAGTCCCACGAGCGGGAGGGTCACAGATACGCAGTATTTT
TRBD1	TRBV9	few	TRBJ2-5	15	CASSERQGVTETQYF	TGTGCCAGCAGCGAACGACAGGGAGTGACAGAGACCCAGTACTTC
TRBD2	TRBV4-3	many	TRBJ2-1	18	CASSHTFGTSGSGHEQFF	TGCGCCAGCAGCCACACATTCGGGACTAGCGGGAGCGGCCATGAGCAGTTCTTC
TRBD1	TRBV15	many	TRBJ1-6	15	CATSTGTGSNSPLHF	TGTGCCACCAGCACCGGGACAGGGAGTAATTCACCCCTCCACTTT
-	TRBV7-6	-	TRBJ2-5	14	CASSVLDGAETQYF	TGTGCCAGCAGCGTGCTCGACGGGGCAGAGACCCAGTACTTC
TRBD2	TRBV5-1	few	TRBJ2-3	17	CASSRRASGSGTDTQYF	TGCGCCAGCAGCCGACGGGCTAGCGGGTCGGGCACAGATACGCAGTATTTT
-	TRBV12-3/TRBV12-4	-	TRBJ1-4	14	CASSLLLRNQKLFF	TGTGCCAGCAGTCTTTTACTAAGGAATCAAAAACTGTTTTTT
-	TRBV7-9	many	TRBJ2-2	17	CASSVPQGRVNTGELFF	TGTGCCAGCAGCGTCCCCCAGGGCAGGGTTAACACCGGGGAGCTGTTTTTT
-	TRBV7-2	many	TRBJ1-2	13	CASSLGGSYGYTF	TGTGCCAGCAGCTTAGGGGGTAGCTATGGCTACACCTTC
-	TRBV20-1	-	TRBJ2-5	15	CSARYGRNPQETQYF	TGCAGTGCTAGATACGGAAGAAACCCCCAAGAGACCCAGTACTTC
TRBD1	TRBV5-1	-	TRBJ1-2	13	CASSPGQGGGYTF	TGCGCCAGCAGCCCCGGACAGGGCGGTGGCTACACCTTC
TRBD2	TRBV12-3/TRBV12-4	few	TRBJ2-1	15	CASRESGGDYNEQFF	TGTGCCAGCAGGGAAAGCGGGGGGGACTACAATGAGCAGTTCTTC
-	TRBV12-3/TRBV12-4	many	TRBJ1-1	14	CASSIQGMNTEAFF	TGTGCCAGCAGTATACAGGGAATGAACACTGAAGCTTTCTTT
-	TRBV4-3	many	TRBJ2-3	17	CASSQLPGPAGTDTQYF	TGCGCCAGCAGCCAACTGCCGGGCCCTGCAGGCACAGATACGCAGTATTTT
TRBD2	TRBV3-1	-	TRBJ2-7	19	CASSAELTSGRAGFSEQYF	TGTGCCAGCAGCGCGGAACTAACTAGCGGGAGGGCCGGATTCAGTGAGCAGTACTTC
TRBD1	TRBV12-3/TRBV12-4	many	TRBJ2-7	14	CASRPTGEGGEQYF	TGTGCCAGCAGACCGACAGGGGAAGGGGGGGAGCAGTACTTC